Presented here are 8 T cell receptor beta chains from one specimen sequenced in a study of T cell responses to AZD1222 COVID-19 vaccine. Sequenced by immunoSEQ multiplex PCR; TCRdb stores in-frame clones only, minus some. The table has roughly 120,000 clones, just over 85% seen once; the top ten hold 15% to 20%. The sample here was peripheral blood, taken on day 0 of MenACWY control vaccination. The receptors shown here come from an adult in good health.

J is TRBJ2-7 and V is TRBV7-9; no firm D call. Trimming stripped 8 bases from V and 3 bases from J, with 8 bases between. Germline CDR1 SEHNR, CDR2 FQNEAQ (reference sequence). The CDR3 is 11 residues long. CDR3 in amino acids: CASERSYEQYF. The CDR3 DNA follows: TGTGCCAGCGAGAGAAGCTACGAGCAGTACTTC.

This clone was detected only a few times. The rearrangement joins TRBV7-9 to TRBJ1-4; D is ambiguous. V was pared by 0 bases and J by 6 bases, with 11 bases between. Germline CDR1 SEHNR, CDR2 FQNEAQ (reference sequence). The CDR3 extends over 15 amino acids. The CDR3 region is CASSLAGGFDEKLFF. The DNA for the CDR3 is TGTGCCAGCAGCTTAGCCGGCGGATTCGATGAAAAACTGTTTTTT.

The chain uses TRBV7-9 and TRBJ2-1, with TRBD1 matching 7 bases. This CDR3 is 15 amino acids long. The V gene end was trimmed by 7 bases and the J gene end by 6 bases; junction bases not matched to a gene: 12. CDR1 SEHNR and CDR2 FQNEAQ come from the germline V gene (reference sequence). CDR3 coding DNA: TGTGCCAGCATCCAGAGGGGGACAGTCCCCAATGAGCAGTTCTTC. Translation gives CASIQRGTVPNEQFF.

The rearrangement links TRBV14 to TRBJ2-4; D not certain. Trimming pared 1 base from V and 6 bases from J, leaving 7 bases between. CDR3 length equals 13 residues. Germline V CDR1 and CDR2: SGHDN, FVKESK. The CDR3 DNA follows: TGTGCCAGCAGCCAAGTTTCGTCAAACATTCAGTACTTC. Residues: CASSQVSSNIQYF.

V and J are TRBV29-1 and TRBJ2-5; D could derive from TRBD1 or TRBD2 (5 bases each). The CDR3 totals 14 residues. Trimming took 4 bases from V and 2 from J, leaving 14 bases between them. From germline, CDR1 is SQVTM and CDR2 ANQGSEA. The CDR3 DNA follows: TGCAGCGTTGGAAGCCGGGGACGTCAAGAGACCCAGTACTTC. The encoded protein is CSVGSRGRQETQYF.

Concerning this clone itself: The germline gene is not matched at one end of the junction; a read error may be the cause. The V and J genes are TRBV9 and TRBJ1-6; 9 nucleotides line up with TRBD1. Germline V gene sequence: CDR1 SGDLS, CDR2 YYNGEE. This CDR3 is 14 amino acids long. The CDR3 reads CASSGDRVDSPFYF. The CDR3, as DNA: TGTGCCAGCAGCGGGGACAGGGTTGATTCACCCTTCTACTTT. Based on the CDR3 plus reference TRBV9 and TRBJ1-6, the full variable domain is DSGVTQTPKHLITATGQRVTLRCSPRSGDLSVYWYQQSLDQGLQFLIQYYNGEERAKGNILERFSAQQFPDLHSELNLSSLELGDSALYFCASSGDRVDSPFYFGNGTRLTVT.

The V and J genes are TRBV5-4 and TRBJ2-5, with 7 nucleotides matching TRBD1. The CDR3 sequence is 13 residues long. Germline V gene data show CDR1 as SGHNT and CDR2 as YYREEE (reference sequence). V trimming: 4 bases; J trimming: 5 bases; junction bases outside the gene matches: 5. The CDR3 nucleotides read TGTGCCAGCAGCCTCGACAGGGCCGAGACCCAGTACTTC. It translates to CASSLDRAETQYF.

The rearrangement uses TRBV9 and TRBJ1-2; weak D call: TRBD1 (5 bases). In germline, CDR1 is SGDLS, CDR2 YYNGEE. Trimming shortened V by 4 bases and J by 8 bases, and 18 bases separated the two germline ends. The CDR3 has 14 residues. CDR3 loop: CASSPPGFKGGYTF. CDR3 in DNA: TGTGCCAGCAGCCCCCCGGGCTTCAAGGGGGGCTACACCTTC.